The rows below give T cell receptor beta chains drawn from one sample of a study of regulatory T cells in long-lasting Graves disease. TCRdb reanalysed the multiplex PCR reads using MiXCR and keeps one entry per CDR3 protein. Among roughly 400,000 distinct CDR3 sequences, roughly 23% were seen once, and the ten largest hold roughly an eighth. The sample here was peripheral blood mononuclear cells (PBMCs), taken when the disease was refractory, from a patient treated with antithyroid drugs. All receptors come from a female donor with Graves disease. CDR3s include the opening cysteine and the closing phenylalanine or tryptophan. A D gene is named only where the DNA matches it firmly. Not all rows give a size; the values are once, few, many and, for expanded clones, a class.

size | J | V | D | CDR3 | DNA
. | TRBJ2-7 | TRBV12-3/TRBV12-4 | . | CASSLGQSNEQYF | TGTGCCAGCAGTTTGGGGCAGTCGAACGAGCAGTACTTC
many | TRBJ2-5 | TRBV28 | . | CASRHEAGVVEETQYF | TGTGCCAGCCGACATGAGGCAGGGGTTGTGGAGGAGACCCAGTACTTC
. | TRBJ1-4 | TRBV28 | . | CASRDPDLRFEKLFF | TGTGCCAGCAGGGACCCGGACTTAAGGTTTGAAAAACTGTTTTTT
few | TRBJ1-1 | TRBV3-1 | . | CASSQVGMVVEAFF | TGTGCCAGCAGCCAAGTAGGGATGGTGGTTGAAGCTTTCTTT
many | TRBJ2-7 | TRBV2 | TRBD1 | CASKGGLTYEQYF | TGTGCCAGCAAAGGGGGCTTGACTTACGAGCAGTACTTC
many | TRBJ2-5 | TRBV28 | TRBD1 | CASSAPDRGETQYF | TGTGCCAGCAGTGCGCCCGACAGGGGGGAGACCCAGTACTTC
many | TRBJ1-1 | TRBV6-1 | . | CASSAWRNTEAFF | TGTGCCAGCAGTGCATGGAGAAACACTGAAGCTTTCTTT
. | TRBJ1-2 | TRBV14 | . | CASSQERFSYTF | TGTGCCAGCAGCCAAGAAAGGTTTAGCTACACCTTC
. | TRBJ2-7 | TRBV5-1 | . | CASSLGRPDEQYF | TGCGCCAGCAGCTTGGGTAGGCCTGACGAGCAGTACTTC
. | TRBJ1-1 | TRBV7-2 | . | CASSLDGGRMVQTEAFF | TGTGCCAGCAGCTTAGACGGGGGCAGGATGGTTCAGACTGAAGCTTTCTTT
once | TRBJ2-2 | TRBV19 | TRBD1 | CASYQGENTGELFF | TGTGCCAGTTACCAGGGGGAGAACACCGGGGAGCTGTTTTTT
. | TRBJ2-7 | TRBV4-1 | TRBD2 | CASSQDGGRYPSGRHEQYF | TGCGCCAGCAGCCAAGACGGTGGAAGATACCCTAGCGGGCGCCACGAGCAGTACTTC
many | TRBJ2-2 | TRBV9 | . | CASSAPNTGELFF | TGTGCCAGCAGCGCGCCGAACACCGGGGAGCTGTTTTTT
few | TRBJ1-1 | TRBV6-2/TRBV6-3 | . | CASRPDSMFEAFF | TGTGCCAGCAGACCCGACAGTATGTTTGAAGCTTTCTTT
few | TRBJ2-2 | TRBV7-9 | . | CASSPTVRNTGELFF | TGTGCCAGCAGCCCGACAGTACGGAACACCGGGGAGCTGTTTTTT
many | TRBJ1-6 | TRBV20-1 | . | CSARWDKHSPLHF | TGCAGTGCTAGGTGGGACAAGCATTCACCCCTCCACTTT
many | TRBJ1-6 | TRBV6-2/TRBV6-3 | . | CASSGRMGDNSPLHF | TGTGCCAGCAGTGGGCGGATGGGGGATAATTCACCCCTCCACTTT
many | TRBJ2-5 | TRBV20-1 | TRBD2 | CSAIAGGPETQYF | TGCAGTGCTATAGCGGGAGGGCCGGAGACCCAGTACTTC
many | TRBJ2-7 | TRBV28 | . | CASSLVFRVEQYF | TGTGCCAGCAGTTTGGTCTTTCGGGTTGAGCAGTACTTC
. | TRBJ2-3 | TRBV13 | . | CASSLAPGNRDTQYF | TGCGCCAGCAGCTTGGCTCCAGGTAACCGAGATACGCAGTATTTT
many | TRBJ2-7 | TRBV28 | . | CASSSTARISYEQYF | TGTGCCAGCAGTTCAACAGCAAGGATTTCCTACGAGCAGTACTTC
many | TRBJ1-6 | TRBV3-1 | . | CASSPFLSPGNSPLHF | TGTGCCAGCAGCCCCTTTCTCAGCCCCGGGAATTCACCCCTCCACTTT
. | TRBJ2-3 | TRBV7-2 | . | CASSLNGPSDTQYF | TGTGCCAGCAGCCTAAACGGACCTTCAGATACGCAGTATTTT
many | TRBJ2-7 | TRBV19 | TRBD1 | CASSMGGTGRSQSF | TGTGCCAGTAGTATGGGCGGGACAGGTCGATCTCAGTCCTTC
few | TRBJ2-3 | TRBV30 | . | CAWSGAPTSHTQYF | TGTGCCTGGAGTGGAGCCCCCACCTCGCATACGCAGTATTTT
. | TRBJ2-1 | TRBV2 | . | CASARALGYNEQFF | TGTGCCAGCGCCCGAGCACTAGGCTACAATGAGCAGTTCTTC
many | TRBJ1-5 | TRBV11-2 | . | CASSSLKGGAGSNQPQHF | TGTGCCAGCAGCTCACTAAAGGGGGGGGCGGGCAGCAATCAGCCCCAGCATTTT
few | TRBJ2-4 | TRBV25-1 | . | CASSEYIGAVDIQYF | TGTGCCAGCAGTGAATATATAGGGGCGGTGGACATTCAGTACTTC
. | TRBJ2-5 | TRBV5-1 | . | CASTPLGDQETQYF | TGCGCCAGCACACCCCTTGGGGATCAAGAGACCCAGTACTTC
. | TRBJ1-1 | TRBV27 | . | CASSLWWETEAFF | TGTGCCAGCAGTTTATGGTGGGAGACTGAAGCTTTCTTT
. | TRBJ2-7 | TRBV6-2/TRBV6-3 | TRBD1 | CASSRQGTGEPTSYEQYF | TGTGCCAGCAGTCGACAGGGGACAGGGGAGCCTACCTCCTACGAGCAGTACTTC
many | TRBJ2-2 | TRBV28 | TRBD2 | CASRPGTSGIGTGELFF | TGTGCCAGCAGACCCGGGACTAGCGGGATCGGCACCGGGGAGCTGTTTTTT
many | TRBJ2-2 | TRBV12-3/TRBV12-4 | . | CASSPTRDTGELFF | TGTGCCAGCAGTCCCACGCGAGACACCGGGGAGCTGTTTTTT
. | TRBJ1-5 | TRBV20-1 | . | CSASRQGGYSNQPQHF | TGCAGTGCTAGCAGGCAGGGCGGCTATAGCAATCAGCCCCAGCATTTT
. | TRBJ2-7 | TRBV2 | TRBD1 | CAGSDRDRAYEQYF | TGTGCCGGCAGCGACCGGGACAGGGCCTACGAGCAGTACTTC
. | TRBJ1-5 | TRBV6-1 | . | CASQLDANQPQHF | TGTGCCAGCCAACTTGATGCCAATCAGCCCCAGCATTTT
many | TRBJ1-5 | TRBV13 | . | CASSLGRSNQPQHF | TGTGCCAGCAGCTTAGGCAGGAGCAATCAGCCCCAGCATTTT
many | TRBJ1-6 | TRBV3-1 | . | CASSQDVRGSPLHF | TGTGCCAGCAGCCAAGATGTGAGGGGTTCACCCCTCCACTTT
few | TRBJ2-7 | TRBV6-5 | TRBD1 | CASSYGTGDEQYF | TGTGCCAGCAGTTACGGGACAGGTGACGAGCAGTACTTC
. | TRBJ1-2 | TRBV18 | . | CASSRNSGRGYTF | TGTGCCAGCTCACGTAATTCAGGGCGCGGCTACACCTTC
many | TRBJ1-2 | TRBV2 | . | CASNLQGYGYTF | TGTGCCAGCAACTTACAGGGATATGGCTACACCTTC
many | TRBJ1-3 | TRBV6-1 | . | CASIGQSSGNTIYF | TGTGCCAGCATCGGACAGTCCTCTGGAAACACCATATATTTT
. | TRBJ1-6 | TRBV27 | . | CASSFQGRNSPLHF | TGTGCCAGCAGTTTCCAGGGCAGGAATTCACCCCTCCACTTT
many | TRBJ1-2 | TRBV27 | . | CATRGTRYGYTF | TGTGCCACCCGTGGAACGCGCTATGGCTACACCTTC